This T cell receptor (beta chain) was recovered during a study of OX40 agonist ivuxolimab in advanced cancers. Sequencing used immunoSEQ multiplex PCR; TCRdb keeps in-frame clones, though not all of them. Of 45,000 to 65,000 clones listed, over 70% are singletons. With 2 bases clipped from V and 0 bases from J, the junction kept 10 bases outside the gene matches. Germline V gene lookup returns CDR1 KGHSH and CDR2 LQKENI. The CDR3 extends over 18 amino acids. This TCR came from an adult with an advanced solid tumor such as melanoma, head and neck, liver or kidney cancer. The chain carries TRBV18 and TRBJ1-5, with 7 positions matching TRBD1. The sample consisted of CD4+ or CD8+ T cells sorted from blood, taken in a trial of the OX40 agonist ivuxolimab. The CDR3 bases are TGTGCCAGCTCACCATCGGGACAGATAAAATATAGCAATCAGCCCCAGCATTTT. This gives the protein CASSPSGQIKYSNQPQHF. Complete variable domain (other parts from reference TRBV18 and TRBJ1-5): NAGVMQNPRHLVRRRGQEARLRCSPMKGHSHVYWYRQLPEEGLKFMVYLQKENIIDESGMPKERFSAEFPKEGPSILRIQQVVRGDSAAYFCASSPSGQIKYSNQPQHFGDGTRLSIL.